The clone carrying this TCR beta chain was observed once. Its antigen remains unidentified. Germline V gives CDR1 MGHRA, CDR2 YSYEKL. The CDR3 runs to 15 residues. V lost 1 base and J lost 1, with 9 bases in between. It was with 60 Vbeta and 13 Jbeta primers that the PCR ran. Generated by immunoSEQ multiplex PCR, the TCRdb table keeps only in-frame clones and is missing some. The table lists some 150,000 clones, about four fifths of them singletons. These data are taken from a study of cytomegalovirus exposure and HLA in healthy donors. Regarding the study as a whole: Immune exposure information comprised only CMV serostatus. Later genetic work tied a missense DCLRE1C variant to beta-chain V and J trimming.

The sequenced material came from PBMCs. The rearrangement links TRBV4-1 to TRBJ2-3; D may be TRBD2 (6 bases). The source is a young man in good health and CMV-seropositive. The CDR3 bases are TGCGCCAGCAGCCAAGGAGGACTACGCACAGATACGCAGTATTTT. It encodes CASSQGGLRTDTQYF.